The 18 T cell receptor beta chains below were found in one sample sequenced in a study of OX40 agonist ivuxolimab in advanced cancers. Only in-frame clones appear in the TCRdb table, and some are missing; sequencing was by immunoSEQ multiplex PCR. The data contain some 97,000 clones, 89% of them singletons. The material was CD4+ or CD8+ T cells sorted from blood, obtained in a trial of the OX40 agonist ivuxolimab. These receptors originate from an adult with an advanced solid tumor such as melanoma, head and neck, liver or kidney cancer.

The chain couples TRBV6-1 to TRBJ2-7, with D maybe TRBD2 (5 bases). Trimming pared 0 bases from V and 3 bases from J, leaving 9 bases between. The germline CDR1 and CDR2 sequences are MNHNS and SASEGT. This CDR3 has 14 residues. The CDR3 DNA follows: TGTGCCAGCAGTGAAGCTTTAGCGAGCTACGAGCAGTACTTC. It encodes CASSEALASYEQYF.

This chain connects TRBV5-1 to TRBJ1-3; D gene uncertain. This CDR3 contains 16 residues. The germline V gene has CDR1 SGHRS and CDR2 YFSETQ. V was shortened by 0 bases and J by 0 bases, with 10 bases between the two germline ends. CDR3 loop: CASSLVGGGSGNTIYF. The CDR3 DNA follows: TGCGCCAGCAGCTTGGTGGGCGGTGGCTCTGGAAACACCATATATTTT.

The rearrangement uses TRBV4-1 and TRBJ2-3, with 13 bases matching TRBD2. Germline CDR1 MGHRA, CDR2 YSYEKL. The CDR3 has 18 residues. V was pared by 0 bases and J by 1 base, with 4 bases of the junction left unmatched. The chain's CDR3 is CASSQDPGTSGGTDTQYF. The CDR3 region has the DNA TGCGCCAGCAGCCAAGATCCGGGGACTAGCGGGGGCACAGATACGCAGTATTTT.

The CDR3 spells CASSLFGTGDQPQHF. CDR3 coding DNA: TGCGCCAGCAGCTTGTTTGGGACAGGGGACCAGCCCCAGCATTTT. The chain uses TRBV5-1 and TRBJ1-5, with 10 bases identical to TRBD1. This CDR3 has 15 amino acids. CDR1 is SGHRS and CDR2 is YFSETQ in the germline V gene. V was clipped by 1 base and J by 7 bases; unmatched bases: 5.

The J gene is TRBJ2-5, the V gene TRBV15; tentative D call: TRBD1 (7 bases). Trimming took off 0 bases at V and 2 bases at J, with 13 bases between the two ends. Germline values: CDR1 LNHNV, CDR2 YYDKDF (reference sequence). The CDR3 loop spans 16 amino acids. DNA for the CDR3: TGTGCCACCAGCAGAGATCGGGCAGGGGGGCAAGAGACCCAGTACTTC. Translation: CATSRDRAGGQETQYF.

The chain couples TRBV15 to TRBJ1-2; D call uncertain. Germline loops: CDR1 LNHNV, CDR2 YYDKDF (reference sequence). The CDR3 length is 17 residues. Trimming removed 1 base at V and 4 bases at J, with 19 bases between. The CDR3 loop is CATSRVGDPGWGYGYTF. For the CDR3, the DNA is TGTGCCACCAGCAGAGTGGGTGATCCGGGCTGGGGCTATGGCTACACCTTC.

In DNA form, the CDR3 reads TGTGCCAGCAGTTCCTATACTAGCTCAGATACGCAGTATTTT. As protein: CASSSYTSSDTQYF. This chain joins TRBV28 and TRBJ2-3; possible D gene TRBD2, 6 bases. CDR3 size: 14 residues. V lost 4 bases to trimming and J lost 4 bases, with 12 bases between them. Per the germline V gene, CDR1 is MDHEN and CDR2 is SYDVKM.

V gene TRBV30 combines with J gene TRBJ1-2; D remains unclear. CDR3 length: 12 residues. V lost 3 bases to trimming and J lost 5 bases, with 10 bases between them. Looked up from germline, CDR1 is GTSNPN and CDR2 is SVGIG (reference sequence). The DNA of the CDR3 is TGTGCCTGGAGCCCGAACGGTTATGGCTACACCTTC. Its protein is CAWSPNGYGYTF. The full variable domain, completed using reference TRBV30 and TRBJ1-2, is SQTIHQWPATLVQPVGSPLSLECTVEGTSNPNLYWYRQAAGRGLQLLFYSVGIGQISSEVPQNLSASRPQDRQFILSSKKLLLSDSGFYLCAWSPNGYGYTFGSGTRLTVV.

This clone was counted a single time. V and J are TRBV5-1 and TRBJ2-5; 9 nucleotides align to TRBD2. With 3 bases clipped from V and 1 base from J, the junction kept 16 bases outside the gene matches. CDR3 size: 19 residues. Germline CDR1 is SGHRS and CDR2 is YFSETQ. The CDR3 DNA sequence: TGCGCCAGCAGCTACTTAGCGGGGGACCTGAATTGGGTCCAAGAGACCCAGTACTTC. As protein: CASSYLAGDLNWVQETQYF.

The chain combines TRBV19 with TRBJ2-7; tentatively, D is TRBD2 (5 bases). V lost 3 bases, J lost 4 bases, and 13 bases lay in between. CDR3 length: 14 amino acids. The germline V gene has CDR1 LNHDA and CDR2 SQIVND (reference sequence). The CDR3 nucleotides read TGTGCCAGTAGTATCCCGGACTCCCCTTACGAGCAGTACTTC. Translation gives CASSIPDSPYEQYF.

The chain carries TRBV19 and TRBJ2-3; 9 bases agree with TRBD1. CDR1 is LNHDA, CDR2 SQIVND, per germline (reference sequence). CDR3 length: 15 amino acids. The ends lost 6 bases at V and 2 bases at J; junction bases unmatched: 6. Here the CDR3 reads CASSRRTGATDTQYF. CDR3 sequence (DNA): TGTGCCAGTAGCCGTCGGACAGGGGCCACAGATACGCAGTATTTT.

In this sample, this clone turned up a few times. The rearrangement uses TRBV5-1 and TRBJ2-7; no reliable D call. There are 12 residues in the CDR3. Trimming took off 5 bases at V and 2 bases at J, with 8 bases between the two ends. In germline, CDR1 is SGHRS, CDR2 YFSETQ. The CDR3 loop reads CASSSTPYEQYF. The DNA of the CDR3 is TGCGCCAGCAGTTCGACGCCCTACGAGCAGTACTTC.

The CDR3 reads CASSTSPAEAFF. The CDR3 region has the DNA TGTGCCAGCAGTACCTCTCCCGCTGAAGCTTTCTTT. This chain uses TRBV28 with TRBJ1-1; D is undetermined. Germline V gene sequence: CDR1 MDHEN, CDR2 SYDVKM. This CDR3 has 12 residues. V lost 5 bases and J 6 bases, leaving 10 bases between the germline ends.

This chain uses TRBV6-1 with TRBJ1-5, with TRBD1 matching 7 bases. Germline V lookup: CDR1 MNHNS, CDR2 SASEGT. The CDR3 consists of 13 residues. The junction had 3 bases not matched to a gene; V was cut back by 3 bases and J by 7 bases. The CDR3 sequence is CASSESQGQPQHF. The CDR3 DNA reads as TGTGCCAGCAGTGAGTCACAGGGGCAGCCCCAGCATTTT.

The chain combines TRBV4-1 with TRBJ1-4; the D is unclear. The CDR3 consists of 13 residues. Trimming cost V 0 bases and J 8 bases, with 7 bases left between them. In germline, CDR1 is MGHRA, CDR2 YSYEKL. Written as DNA, the CDR3 is TGCGCCAGCAGCCAAGAGGGGAACGAAAAACTGTTTTTT. Amino acids: CASSQEGNEKLFF.

The chain uses TRBV6-1 and TRBJ2-7; weak D call: TRBD2 (6 bases). Trimming pared 4 bases from V and 1 base from J, leaving 20 bases between. Looked up from germline, CDR1 is MNHNS and CDR2 is SASEGT. The CDR3 has 17 residues. The CDR3 loop is CASSALSTMGGSYEQYF. CDR3 DNA sequence: TGTGCCAGCAGTGCCTTATCTACGATGGGGGGTTCCTACGAGCAGTACTTC.

The gene calls are TRBV6-1 and TRBJ2-3, with 8 bases matching TRBD2. The CDR3 sequence is 15 residues long. Germline assignment: CDR1 MNHNS and CDR2 SASEGT. V lost 6 bases, J lost 1 base, and 6 bases stayed unmatched. This chain's CDR3 is CASSPFSGGTDTQYF. DNA of the CDR3: TGTGCCAGCAGCCCCTTTAGCGGGGGCACAGATACGCAGTATTTT.

The J gene is TRBJ2-1, the V gene TRBV9, with 8 bases fitting TRBD2. The germline V gene has CDR1 SGDLS and CDR2 YYNGEE. The CDR3 is 15 residues long. J lost 15 bases, V lost 0 bases, and 14 bases had no gene match. The CDR3 region is CASSVDGVREGGLFF. CDR3 sequence (DNA): TGTGCCAGCAGCGTAGACGGGGTACGGGAGGGAGGCTTGTTCTTC.